Detailed here is one T cell receptor beta chain. The sample is drawn from a study of cytomegalovirus exposure and HLA in healthy donors. PCR was performed using 60 Vbeta and 13 Jbeta primers. The repertoire was sequenced with immunoSEQ multiplex PCR; TCRdb's copy has only in-frame clones and lacks some. Among over 150,000 clones listed, roughly 78% were seen once. The CDR3 runs 14 residues. V was pared by 3 bases and J by 5 bases, with 13 bases between. Germline CDR1 LNHNV, CDR2 YYDKDF (reference sequence). The rearrangement uses TRBV15 and TRBJ2-5; D possibly corresponds to TRBD2 (5 bases). Sequenced input: PBMCs. The clonotype comes from a girl between 5 and 17 years old in good health and CMV-seropositive. The CDR3 reads CATSRERPTETQYF. CDR3 sequence (DNA): TGTGCCACCAGCAGGGAGCGGCCAACTGAGACCCAGTACTTC.